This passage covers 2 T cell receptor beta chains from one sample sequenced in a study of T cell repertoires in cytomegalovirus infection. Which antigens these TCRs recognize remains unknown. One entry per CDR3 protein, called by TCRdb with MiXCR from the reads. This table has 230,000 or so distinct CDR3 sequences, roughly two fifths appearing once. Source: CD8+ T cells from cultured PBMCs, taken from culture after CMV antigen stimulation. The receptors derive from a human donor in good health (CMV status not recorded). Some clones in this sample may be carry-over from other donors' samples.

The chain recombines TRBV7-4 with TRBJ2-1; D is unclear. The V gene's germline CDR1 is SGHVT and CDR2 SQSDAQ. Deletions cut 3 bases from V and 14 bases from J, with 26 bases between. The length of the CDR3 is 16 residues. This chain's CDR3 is CASSLLGISTYNDKFF. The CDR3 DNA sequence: TGTGCCAGCAGCTTGTTGGGTATATCCACCTACAATGATAAGTTCTTC.

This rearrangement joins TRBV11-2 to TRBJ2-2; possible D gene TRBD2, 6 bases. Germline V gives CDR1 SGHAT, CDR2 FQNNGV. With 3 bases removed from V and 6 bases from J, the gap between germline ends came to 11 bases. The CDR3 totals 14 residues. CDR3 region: CASSLQWEAGELFF. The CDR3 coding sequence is TGTGCCAGCAGCTTGCAATGGGAGGCCGGGGAGCTGTTTTTT. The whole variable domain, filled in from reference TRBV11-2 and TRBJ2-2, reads EAGVAQSPRYKIIEKRQSVAFWCNPISGHATLYWYQQILGQGPKLLIQFQNNGVVDDSQLPKDRFSAERLKGVDSTLKIQPAKLEDSAVYLCASSLQWEAGELFFGEGSRLTVL.